This is a list of T cell receptor beta chains from one sample in a study of technical replicates of blood from several donors. Assay: immunoSEQ multiplex PCR; the TCRdb copy retains only in-frame clones and omits some. The repertoire includes about 69,000 clones, approximately 89% of them detected once, and around 4.6% sits in the top ten. The sequencing sample was made of PBMCs. These receptors all come from a human donor in good health. Some clones in this sample may be carry-over from other donors' samples. Each CDR3 is given with its conserved first and last residue. D genes are given only for firm matches. Rows give clone size only sometimes, using once, few, many, or a class for an expanded clone.

j_gene	abundance	v_gene	d_gene	CDR3aa	CDR3nt
TRBJ2-1	.	TRBV7-2	TRBD2	CASSSPDSGTSGYNEQFF	TGTGCCAGCAGCTCACCTGATTCCGGGACTAGCGGTTACAATGAGCAGTTCTTC
TRBJ2-1	.	TRBV27	.	CASSPDRLSSYNEQFF	TGTGCCAGCAGTCCCGACAGGTTGAGCTCCTACAATGAGCAGTTCTTC
TRBJ1-1	.	TRBV2	TRBD1	CASLGQDERAFF	TGTGCCAGCCTCGGACAGGATGAAAGAGCTTTCTTT
TRBJ1-1	.	TRBV19	.	CASSTLTGMNTEAFF	TGTGCCAGTAGTACTCTGACAGGTATGAACACTGAAGCTTTCTTT
TRBJ1-4	once	TRBV5-6	.	CASSLLGRQGEKLFF	TGTGCCAGCAGCCTCTTAGGACGGCAGGGTGAAAAACTGTTTTTT
TRBJ2-7	few	TRBV29-1	TRBD2	CSGQNGLAGVEQYF	TGCAGCGGGCAGAACGGACTAGCGGGAGTCGAGCAGTACTTC
TRBJ1-5	.	TRBV19	.	CASSIGATGSNQPQHF	TGTGCCAGTAGTATAGGTGCGACGGGTAGCAATCAGCCCCAGCATTTT
TRBJ1-5	.	TRBV2	.	CASSPQTGLNQPQHF	TGTGCCAGCAGTCCTCAGACAGGCCTCAATCAGCCCCAGCATTTT
TRBJ2-1	.	TRBV4-2	.	CASSQGLARNEQFF	TGTGCCAGCAGCCAAGGTTTAGCCCGTAATGAGCAGTTCTTC
TRBJ2-7	.	TRBV6-6	TRBD2	CASSYVREGYEQYF	TGTGCCAGCAGTTACGTGCGGGAGGGATACGAGCAGTACTTC
TRBJ2-7	.	TRBV11-2	TRBD2	CASSRERTRYEQYF	TGTGCCAGCAGCCGGGAGAGGACTAGATACGAGCAGTACTTC
TRBJ1-1	large	TRBV19	.	CASTDGGGGPEAFF	TGTGCCAGTACCGACGGGGGCGGGGGGCCTGAAGCTTTCTTT
TRBJ2-2	once	TRBV7-9	TRBD1	CASSFGQGAQSTGELFF	TGTGCCAGCAGCTTTGGCCAGGGGGCACAAAGCACCGGGGAGCTGTTTTTT
TRBJ2-1	.	TRBV7-6	TRBD1	CASSPSRDRYNEQFF	TGTGCCAGCAGCCCCAGCAGGGACAGATACAATGAGCAGTTCTTC
TRBJ2-2	.	TRBV29-1	TRBD2	CSVSGGPNTGELFF	TGCAGCGTTTCGGGGGGGCCGAACACCGGGGAGCTGTTTTTT
TRBJ2-1	.	TRBV5-3	.	CARSQIRLGASSYNEQFF	TGTGCCAGAAGCCAAATTCGGTTAGGGGCCAGCTCCTACAATGAGCAGTTCTTC
TRBJ2-5	.	TRBV5-4	TRBD1	CASSPDRDETQYF	TGTGCCAGCAGCCCGGACAGGGATGAGACCCAGTACTTC
TRBJ2-3	.	TRBV4-3	.	CASSHMSGTTDTQYF	TGCGCCAGCAGCCATATGAGCGGAACCACAGATACGCAGTATTTT
TRBJ2-1	.	TRBV7-9	.	CASSMGRRSSYNEQFF	TGTGCCAGCAGCATGGGTCGGAGGAGCTCCTACAATGAGCAGTTCTTC
TRBJ1-2	.	TRBV7-2	.	CASRAGWGDYGYTF	TGTGCCAGCAGGGCTGGGTGGGGGGACTATGGCTACACCTTC
TRBJ1-2	.	TRBV2	TRBD1	CASSPTGQEGYTF	TGTGCCAGCAGCCCTACGGGACAGGAAGGCTACACCTTC
TRBJ2-7	.	TRBV27	TRBD2	CASSPRTSGGSYEQYF	TGTGCCAGCAGTCCGAGGACTAGCGGGGGGAGTTACGAGCAGTACTTC
TRBJ1-5	once	TRBV4-2	TRBD1	CASSQSTGAGSNQPQHF	TGTGCCAGCAGCCAAAGTACAGGGGCAGGTAGCAATCAGCCCCAGCATTTT
TRBJ1-4	.	TRBV7-9	.	CASSEQGWDEKLFF	TGTGCCAGTTCCGAACAGGGATGGGATGAAAAACTGTTTTTT
TRBJ2-1	once	TRBV9	TRBD2	CASSVGGTSGRNEQFF	TGTGCCAGCAGCGTAGGAGGGACTAGCGGGAGGAATGAGCAGTTCTTC
TRBJ2-1	.	TRBV27	.	CASSSTLYNEQFF	TGTGCCAGCAGTTCTACCCTTTACAATGAGCAGTTCTTC
TRBJ1-2	.	TRBV29-1	.	CSVEGGVEWTSNYGYTF	TGCAGCGTTGAAGGGGGGGTAGAGTGGACCTCTAACTATGGCTACACCTTC